The 16 T cell receptor beta chains in this list originate from one sample, sequenced in a study of monozygotic twins with inflammatory bowel disease. One entry per CDR3 protein, without DNA, is what TCRdb gives after re-calling the 5' RACE reads. The sample holds about 160,000 distinct CDR3 sequences. The sample comprised blood. Source of these receptors: a human donor with ulcerative colitis or Crohn's disease, or a healthy co-twin of an affected twin (not recorded which).

The chain recombines TRBV7-3 with TRBJ2-7. Germline CDR1 reads SGHTA; CDR2 reads FQGTGA. The CDR3 totals 13 residues. CDR3 amino acids: CASSQDFSYEQYF.

The rearrangement joins TRBV5-1 to TRBJ1-1. Germline CDR1 and CDR2: SGHRS and YFSETQ. The length of the CDR3 is 15 residues. CDR3 in amino acids: CASSLSRGGGTEAFF.

The V call is TRBV3-1, the J call TRBJ2-3; lacking DNA, the TRBD2 call made by TCRdb goes unchecked. The length of the CDR3 is 16 residues. Germline CDR1 LGHDT, CDR2 YNNKEL (reference sequence). CDR3 sequence: CASSQGTSGRSDTQYF.

The rearrangement joins TRBV7-3 to TRBJ2-4; TCRdb designates TRBD1, a call that cannot be tested without DNA. Germline-derived CDR1 and CDR2 are SGHTA and FQGTGA. CDR3 length: 14 residues. The CDR3 loop is CASSLSGGGNMQYF. Together with reference TRBV7-3 and TRBJ2-4, the CDR3 gives the full variable domain: GAGVSQTPSNKVTEKGKYVELRCDPISGHTALYWYRQSLGQGPEFLIYFQGTGAADDSGLPNDRFFAVRPEGSVSTLKIQRTERGDSAVYLCASSLSGGGNMQYFGAGTRLSVL.

The gene calls are TRBV5-1 and TRBJ2-1; TCRdb selects TRBD1, and the lack of DNA leaves this call unchecked. This CDR3 has 14 residues. Looked up from germline, CDR1 is SGHRS and CDR2 is YFSETQ. CDR3 region: CASSPGTGFDEQFF. Full variable domain (remainder filled in from reference TRBV5-1 and TRBJ2-1): KAGVTQTPRYLIKTRGQQVTLSCSPISGHRSVSWYQQTPGQGLQFLFEYFSETQRNKGNFPGRFSGRQFSNSRSEMNVSTLELGDSALYLCASSPGTGFDEQFFGPGTRLTVL.

The chain is built from TRBV29-1 and TRBJ1-4. This CDR3 contains 12 residues. Per germline, CDR1 SQVTM and CDR2 ANQGSEA. CDR3 residues: CSVNGANEKLFF.

V is TRBV20-1 and J is TRBJ1-6; lacking DNA, the TRBD1 call made by TCRdb goes unchecked. This CDR3 comprises 14 residues. Germline V CDR1 and CDR2: DFQATT, SNEGSKA (reference sequence). The chain's CDR3 is CSARPGTDNSPLHF.

The chain couples TRBV29-1 to TRBJ2-1. CDR1 SQVTM and CDR2 ANQGSEA come from the germline V gene. The CDR3 length is 11 residues. Here the CDR3 reads CSFIGWNEQFF.

The chain uses TRBV20-1 and TRBJ1-1; lacking DNA, the TRBD1 call made by TCRdb goes unchecked. This CDR3 is 14 amino acids long. The germline gives CDR1 DFQATT, CDR2 SNEGSKA (reference sequence). CDR3 amino acids: CSARETGRSTEAFF.

The J gene is TRBJ2-3, the V gene TRBV7-8; TCRdb lists TRBD2, though no DNA is available to test this call. Germline CDR1 SGHVS, CDR2 FQNEAQ. The CDR3 has 15 residues. CDR3 residues: CASSYEEESTDTQYF.

The V call is TRBV15, the J call TRBJ1-5; TCRdb names TRBD1, which stays unverified in the absence of DNA. CDR1 and CDR2 from the germline V gene are LNHNV and YYDKDF (reference sequence). The CDR3 has 16 amino acids. CDR3 sequence: CATSSGQPFGNQPQHF.

The chain combines TRBV29-1 with TRBJ2-6; the TCRdb call, TRBD1, lacks DNA for checking. Looked up from germline, CDR1 is SQVTM and CDR2 is ANQGSEA. The CDR3 sequence is 15 residues long. CDR3 in amino acids: CSVADRDSGANVLTF.

The chain recombines TRBV5-1 with TRBJ2-6. The CDR3 has 14 residues. From germline, CDR1 is SGHRS and CDR2 YFSETQ. CDR3 amino acids: CASGRLSGANVLTF.

This chain uses TRBV20-1 with TRBJ1-6; TCRdb picks TRBD1, but there is no DNA to check that call. There are 13 residues in the CDR3. Germline V CDR1 and CDR2: DFQATT, SNEGSKA (reference sequence). The CDR3 region is CSARYGMNSPLHF.

The rearrangement links TRBV13 to TRBJ2-5; with no DNA, the TCRdb D assignment of TRBD1 cannot be verified. CDR1 PRHDT and CDR2 FYEKMQ come from the germline V gene (reference sequence). This CDR3 spans 14 amino acids. CDR3 region: CASSKTGGQETQYF.

The chain couples TRBV28 to TRBJ1-6; the D call from TCRdb, TRBD1, cannot be confirmed without DNA. Per germline, CDR1 MDHEN and CDR2 SYDVKM. This CDR3 contains 14 residues. The CDR3 sequence is CASTQGAVNSPLHF.